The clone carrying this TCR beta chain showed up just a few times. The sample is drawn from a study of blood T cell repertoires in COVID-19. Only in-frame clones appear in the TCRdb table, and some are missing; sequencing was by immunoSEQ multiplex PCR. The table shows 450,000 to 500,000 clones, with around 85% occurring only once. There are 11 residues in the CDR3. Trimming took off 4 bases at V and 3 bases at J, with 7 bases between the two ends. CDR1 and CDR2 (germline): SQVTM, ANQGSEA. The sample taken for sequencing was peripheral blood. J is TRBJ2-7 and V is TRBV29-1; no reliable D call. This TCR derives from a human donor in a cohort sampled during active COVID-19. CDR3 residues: CSVGSRYEQYF. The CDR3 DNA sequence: TGCAGCGTTGGTAGCCGCTACGAGCAGTACTTC.